Given below is one T cell receptor (beta chain) in context. The donor cohort consisted entirely of Caucasian adults residing in Nashville, Tennessee. J gave up 3 bases and V 2 bases, and 4 bases lay outside the gene matches. This CDR3 comprises 16 residues. CDR1 is MGHRA and CDR2 is YSYEKL in the germline V gene. This sample stems from a study of shared clonotypes between healthy human individuals. Background on the study: Per donor, CD8 memory used one plate, CD8 naive used two, CD4 memory used three and CD4 naive used three.

Clones were read by immunoSEQ multiplex PCR, and TCRdb kept only the in-frame ones, dropping some. The sample shows 2 million to 2.5 million clones, approximately 94% of them seen only once. The chain uses TRBV4-1 and TRBJ1-6; 7 bases agree with TRBD1. The sample was naive CD4+ T cells sorted from blood. Subset reported: CD45RA+ positively selected. The receptor was isolated from a man between 18 and 29 years old in good health. CDR3 DNA: TGCGCCAGCAGCCAAACTACAGGGGTCTATAATTCACCCCTCCACTTT. Its translation is CASSQTTGVYNSPLHF.